This T cell receptor (beta chain) is drawn from a study of cytotoxic CD8 clonotypes in ibrutinib-treated CLL. Looking at the study overall: Complete response was seen in 2 patients and partial in about 24; about twelve progressed and 14 stayed remitted after a median 68 months. Samples averaged 255,043 productive templates and tens of thousands of productive rearrangements. Study-wide points: An increase in clonality occurred at ibrutinib response, followed by a return toward baseline at progression. Sustained-remission and progressing patients were not sampled at matched times.

V was pared by 3 bases and J by 1 base, with 12 bases between. This CDR3 comprises 15 residues. The germline V gene has CDR1 MDHEN and CDR2 SYDVKM. Libraries were prepared by immunoSEQ multiplex PCR; TCRdb keeps only in-frame clonotypes and omits some of them. The table lists about 140,000 clones, 75% to 95% of them singletons. This clone came up once. As yet, its antigen is unknown. The origin of this receptor is a human donor with chronic lymphocytic leukemia. Sequencing was performed on PBMCs, taken after 12 months of ibrutinib treatment. V usage is TRBV28 and J usage is TRBJ1-2; D unclear. The CDR3 DNA follows: TGTGCCAGCAGTTTGGGTTCCGCCCTTAACTATGGCTACACCTTC. Its protein product is CASSLGSALNYGYTF.